This entry lists 27 T cell receptor beta chains sequenced from one sample in a study of blood T cell repertoires in COVID-19. Sequencing was performed with immunoSEQ multiplex PCR; in TCRdb, only in-frame clones are kept and a portion is missing. The profile covers 60,000 to 85,000 clones, with about 88% appearing a single time and 15% to 20% taken by the ten largest. Sequenced input: peripheral blood. Receptors originate from a human donor in a cohort sampled during active COVID-19.

The chain carries TRBV6-6 and TRBJ2-2, with 8 positions matching TRBD2. V gave up 0 bases and J gave up 7 bases; unmatched junction bases: 1. CDR3 size: 14 residues. In germline, CDR1 is MNHNY, CDR2 SVGAGI (reference sequence). CDR3 amino acids: CASSYSGGGGELFF. Here the CDR3 DNA reads TGTGCCAGCAGTTACTCCGGGGGGGGCGGGGAGCTGTTTTTT.

This chain links TRBV9 with TRBJ2-4; the match to TRBD2 covers 11 bases. The CDR3 length is 16 residues. The germline CDR1 and CDR2 sequences are SGDLS and YYNGEE. With V trimmed by 0 bases and J by 8 bases, 7 bases remained unmatched. Written as DNA, the CDR3 is TGTGCCAGCAGCGTAGATAGCGGGAGGGCCTTTGACATTCAGTACTTC. This gives the protein CASSVDSGRAFDIQYF.

CDR3 amino acids: CASSFGAGRGETQYF. CDR3 sequence (DNA): TGCGCCAGCAGCTTTGGGGCAGGGCGAGGAGAGACCCAGTACTTC. The chain recombines TRBV5-1 with TRBJ2-5, with D perhaps TRBD1 (5 bases). There are 15 residues in the CDR3. V lost 2 bases, J lost 4 bases, and 15 bases lay in between. Germline V gives CDR1 SGHRS, CDR2 YFSETQ.

V and J are TRBV5-1 and TRBJ2-1, with 11 bases aligning to TRBD2. The V gene's germline CDR1 is SGHRS and CDR2 YFSETQ. The CDR3 loop spans 18 amino acids. With 3 bases clipped from V and 9 bases from J, the junction kept 17 bases outside the gene matches. Here the CDR3 reads CASSSQLQTSGSRSEQFF. In DNA, the CDR3 is TGCGCCAGCAGCTCACAACTACAAACTAGCGGGAGTCGGAGTGAGCAGTTCTTC.

The chain carries TRBV12-5 and TRBJ1-2; D unresolved. The CDR3 is made up of 13 amino acids. Germline CDR1 reads LGHNT; CDR2 reads FRNRAP. The V and J ends lost 0 bases and 6 bases respectively, with 8 bases between them. The CDR3, as DNA: TGTGCTAGTGGTTTGGTCGGGGAGGATGGCTACACCTTC. Amino acids: CASGLVGEDGYTF.

The CDR3 DNA reads as TGTGCCAGCAGCTCGAGCGGGGGCGGAAACACCATATATTTT. It yields the protein CASSSSGGGNTIYF. This chain connects TRBV11-3 to TRBJ1-3, with D possibly being TRBD1 (6 bases). The CDR3 runs 14 residues. Germline V lookup: CDR1 SGHNT, CDR2 YENEEA. Trimming stripped 4 bases from V and 4 bases from J, with 11 bases between.

This chain connects TRBV9 to TRBJ2-3; a possible D gene is TRBD1 (6 bases). This CDR3 is 15 amino acids long. V lost 0 bases and J lost 2, with 10 bases in between. Germline V lookup: CDR1 SGDLS, CDR2 YYNGEE. The CDR3 DNA reads TGTGCCAGCAGCGTAGGGACAGTCTACACAGATACGCAGTATTTT. Encoded protein: CASSVGTVYTDTQYF.

This sequence joins TRBV5-5 and TRBJ2-7, with D tentatively TRBD2 (7 bases). The length of the CDR3 is 18 residues. The germline gives CDR1 SGHKS, CDR2 YYEKEE (reference sequence). V shed 5 bases and J shed 3 bases, with 27 bases lying between them. The CDR3, as DNA: TGTGCCAGCAGTGGACAGTATACCGGGACTAACGTTATCTACGAGCAGTACTTC. It specifies CASSGQYTGTNVIYEQYF. The complete variable domain, with remaining parts taken from reference TRBV5-5 and TRBJ2-7, reads DAGVTQSPTHLIKTRGQQVTLRCSPISGHKSVSWYQQVLGQGPQFIFQYYEKEERGRGNFPDRFSARQFPNYSSELNVNALLLGDSALYLCASSGQYTGTNVIYEQYFGPGTRLTVT.

This rearrangement joins TRBV7-9 to TRBJ2-7; perhaps TRBD1 as D (5 bases). Trimming took off 0 bases at V and 4 bases at J, with 10 bases between the two ends. Germline V gene sequence: CDR1 SEHNR, CDR2 FQNEAQ (reference sequence). This CDR3 comprises 14 residues. In DNA, the CDR3 is TGTGCCAGCAGCTTAGCCCAGGGTACATACGAGCAGTACTTC. Its translation is CASSLAQGTYEQYF.

This chain uses TRBV11-2 with TRBJ2-5; the D gene is possibly TRBD1 (6 bases). The V end lost 4 bases, the J end lost 2 bases, and 11 bases lay between the germline ends. The CDR3 runs to 14 residues. Per germline, CDR1 SGHAT and CDR2 FQNNGV. The CDR3 protein is CASSSWTAQETQYF. The CDR3 nucleotides are TGTGCCAGCAGCTCCTGGACAGCTCAAGAGACCCAGTACTTC.

The rearrangement joins TRBV1 to TRBJ2-7; the D segment call TRBD2 is taken from the table without a DNA check. TRBV1 is a listed pseudogene. The CDR3 is made up of 13 amino acids. The CDR3 bases are TGCACCAGCAGCCAAGTAGCCGCCTACGAGCAGTACTTC. Amino acids: CTSSQVAAYEQYF.

The chain links TRBV4-1 to TRBJ1-3, with D possibly matching TRBD1 (6 bases). Between the trimmed V and J ends, which lost 2 bases and 4 bases, there was a span of 9 bases. The germline V gene encodes CDR1 MGHRA and CDR2 YSYEKL. The CDR3 has 14 amino acids. CDR3 sequence (DNA): TGCGCCAGCAGCCAACAGGGGCGGGGAAACACCATATATTTT. The encoded protein is CASSQQGRGNTIYF.

The chain recombines TRBV28 with TRBJ1-2, with 7 nucleotides matching TRBD1. Germline loops: CDR1 MDHEN, CDR2 SYDVKM. The CDR3 length is 14 residues. V lost 3 bases to trimming and J lost 8 bases; unmatched junction nucleotides: 9. CDR3 bases: TGTGCCAGCAGTTTTGAACAGGGGATTAGGGGCTACACCTTC. Amino acids: CASSFEQGIRGYTF.

The rearrangement joins TRBV11-3 to TRBJ2-5, with a possible D match to TRBD1 (6 bases). The CDR3 totals 15 residues. Per the germline V gene, CDR1 is SGHNT and CDR2 is YENEEA. Trimming took 5 bases from V and 5 from J, leaving 18 bases between them. The CDR3 DNA is TGTGCCAGCAGCCTCCTGGGTACAGGGTGGGAGACCCAGTACTTC. Translated, it gives CASSLLGTGWETQYF.

The chain carries TRBV5-8 and TRBJ2-7; 10 bases line up with TRBD1. The CDR3 has 15 residues. The germline V gene has CDR1 SGHTS and CDR2 YDEGEE. V was pared by 1 base and J by 4 bases, with 5 bases of the junction left unmatched. CDR3 DNA: TGTGCCAGCAGCTTGACCGGGACAGGGGTGTACGAGCAGTACTTC. This gives the protein CASSLTGTGVYEQYF.

This clone has just one count. This chain uses TRBV30 with TRBJ1-4; tentatively, D is TRBD1 (5 bases). The ends were cut back, 1 base at V and 0 bases at J, with 15 bases in the middle. Germline-derived CDR1 and CDR2 are GTSNPN and SVGIG (reference sequence). The CDR3 has 17 amino acids. Here the CDR3 reads CAWSASIQGATNEKLFF. The CDR3 DNA reads TGTGCCTGGAGTGCCAGTATCCAGGGTGCAACTAATGAAAAACTGTTTTTT.

This chain joins TRBV9 and TRBJ1-2; no definite D call. Trimming cost V 2 bases and J 6 bases, with 11 bases left between them. Per the germline V gene, CDR1 is SGDLS and CDR2 is YYNGEE. The CDR3 consists of 13 residues. This chain's CDR3 is CASSVYPVHGYTF. As DNA, the CDR3 is TGTGCCAGCAGCGTCTATCCTGTTCATGGCTACACCTTC.

The J gene is TRBJ1-2, the V gene TRBV28, with D unclear. Trimming took off 5 bases at V and 0 bases at J, with 7 bases between the two ends. CDR3 length: 13 amino acids. The germline V gene has CDR1 MDHEN and CDR2 SYDVKM. CDR3 coding DNA: TGTGCCAGCAGTATCCGGGCTAACTATGGCTACACCTTC. Amino acids: CASSIRANYGYTF.

The V gene is TRBV27, the J gene TRBJ1-5; 10 bases agree with TRBD1. CDR3 length equals 16 residues. Per germline, CDR1 MNHEY and CDR2 SMNVEV (reference sequence). V lost 8 bases and J lost 5; bases outside the gene matches: 12. The DNA for the CDR3 is TGTGCCAGCGGCTTCCTACCGGGACAGGGGTATCAGCCCCAGCATTTT. It encodes CASGFLPGQGYQPQHF.

The genes are TRBV7-9 and TRBJ1-1, with 8 bases matching TRBD1. Trimming cost V 1 base and J 5 bases; bases outside gene matches: 6. This CDR3 is built from 15 residues. Germline-derived CDR1 and CDR2 are SEHNR and FQNEAQ (reference sequence). The CDR3, as DNA: TGTGCCAGCAGCTTAGTGGGCAGGGGGCTTACTGAAGCTTTCTTT. The encoded protein is CASSLVGRGLTEAFF.

V is TRBV25-1 and J is TRBJ2-7; 8 positions match TRBD1. The CDR3 totals 16 residues. The V gene end was trimmed by 4 bases and the J gene end by 0 bases; junction bases not matched to a gene: 8. The germline gives CDR1 MGHDK, CDR2 SYGVNS. The chain's CDR3 is CASSGGQGSSSYEQYF. The CDR3 DNA follows: TGTGCCAGCAGTGGTGGACAGGGCTCCAGCTCCTACGAGCAGTACTTC.

The CDR3 is CASRLPREPVSDQPQHF. The CDR3 DNA is TGTGCAAGTCGCTTACCCAGGGAACCCGTGAGTGATCAGCCCCAGCATTTT. The J gene is TRBJ1-5, the V gene TRBV12-2; TRBD1 reflects the table's D call only, with no check against the DNA. TRBV12-2 is termed a pseudogene. CDR3 length: 17 amino acids.

The chain links TRBV11-3 to TRBJ1-2, with 10 bases aligning to TRBD1. This CDR3 has 14 residues. The germline gives CDR1 SGHNT, CDR2 YENEEA. J lost 7 bases, V lost 8 bases, and 10 bases had no gene match. DNA for the CDR3: TGTGCCAGCGGCAAACTCCGGGACAGGGGTGGCTACACCTTC. Encoded protein: CASGKLRDRGGYTF.

This clone came up once. This chain links TRBV14 with TRBJ2-7; a weak D match, TRBD1 (6 bases). Germline V gene sequence: CDR1 SGHDN, CDR2 FVKESK. Trimming shortened V by 4 bases and J by 2 bases, and 15 bases separated the two germline ends. The length of the CDR3 is 15 residues. As DNA, the CDR3 is TGTGCCAGCAGCCTCGCCAGGGGTCTGCCCTACGAGCAGTACTTC. Translation gives CASSLARGLPYEQYF.

The chain links TRBV2 to TRBJ1-5; D remains unclear. CDR1 is SNHLY and CDR2 is FYNNEI in the germline V gene. V dropped 4 bases and J dropped 4 bases, with 2 bases sitting between them. The CDR3 is made up of 11 amino acids. CDR3 protein: CASSANQPQHF. The DNA of the CDR3 is TGTGCCAGCAGTGCTAATCAGCCCCAGCATTTT. The full variable domain, with the rest looked up from reference TRBV2 and TRBJ1-5, is EPEVTQTPSHQVTQMGQEVILRCVPISNHLYFYWYRQILGQKVEFLVSFYNNEISEKSEIFDDQFSVERPDGSNFTLKIRSTKLEDSAMYFCASSANQPQHFGDGTRLSIL.

The chain carries TRBV28 and TRBJ1-1, with 7 nucleotides matching TRBD1. V was clipped by 5 bases and J by 6 bases; unmatched bases: 3. The CDR3 loop spans 12 amino acids. The germline gives CDR1 MDHEN, CDR2 SYDVKM. The CDR3 loop reads CASSDRVAEAFF. CDR3 nucleotides: TGTGCCAGCAGTGACAGGGTCGCTGAAGCTTTCTTT. Filled out from reference TRBV28 and TRBJ1-1, the complete variable domain reads DVKVTQSSRYLVKRTGEKVFLECVQDMDHENMFWYRQDPGLGLRLIYFSYDVKMKEKGDIPEGYSVSREKKERFSLILESASTNQTSMYLCASSDRVAEAFFGQGTRLTVV.

The sample holds one count of this clone. This rearrangement joins TRBV5-4 to TRBJ2-7, with 8 positions matching TRBD2. With V trimmed by 1 base and J by 6 bases, 15 bases remained unmatched. This CDR3 spans 17 amino acids. Germline CDR1 reads SGHNT; CDR2 reads YYREEE (reference sequence). The CDR3, as DNA: TGTGCCAGCAGCTTGCCTGCTCTGTCGGGAGGGCCGGGCGAGCAGTACTTC. Residues: CASSLPALSGGPGEQYF.